Detailed here is one TCR beta chain. Its antigen is unknown. The PCR had 60 Vbeta and 13 Jbeta primers. Assay used: immunoSEQ multiplex PCR; TCRdb lists only in-frame clones, some missing. The sample has approximately 100,000 clones, around 83% seen once. The record originates from a study of cytomegalovirus exposure and HLA in healthy donors. Study-wide findings and caveats: The study had only CMV serostatus as immune exposure information.

This CDR3 is built from 15 residues. V dropped 6 bases and J dropped 3; count of bases not matched to a gene: 9. Germline assignment: CDR1 MNHNS and CDR2 SASEGT. This TCR was recovered from a man younger than 40 in good health and CMV-seronegative. V usage is TRBV6-1 and J usage is TRBJ2-5; 8 bases map to TRBD2. Sequenced: PBMCs. The CDR3, as DNA: TGTGCCAGCAGGATTTTAGCGGGACTAAAAGAGACCCAGTACTTC. Residues: CASRILAGLKETQYF.